The 2 T cell receptor beta chains presented below share a single source sample, sequenced in a study of CD8+ T cells in alopecia areata. RNA extraction was followed by reverse transcription into cDNA, which acted as the sequencing template. Clones were read by immunoSEQ multiplex PCR, and TCRdb kept only the in-frame ones, dropping some. Here the sample spans under 350,000 clones, nearly 60% being singletons. Regarding treatment: oral pan-JAK inhibitor, 5-10 mg twice daily. The source material was CD4+ T cells sorted from blood, sampled at week 24, from a patient treated with tofacitinib. The receptors come from a human donor with alopecia areata.

The chain employs TRBV5-4 and TRBJ2-7, with a tentative D call TRBD2 (5 bases). The CDR3 covers 13 residues. The V end lost 4 bases, the J end lost 2 bases, and 10 bases lay between the germline ends. From germline, CDR1 is SGHNT and CDR2 YYREEE (reference sequence). The CDR3 DNA sequence: TGTGCCAGCAGCCCGGGGTTAGCCTACGAGCAGTACTTC. It is translated as CASSPGLAYEQYF.

The chain joins TRBV28 to TRBJ2-7, with D possibly matching TRBD1 (6 bases). Germline assignment: CDR1 MDHEN and CDR2 SYDVKM. Between the trimmed V and J ends, which lost 7 bases and 7 bases, there was a span of 14 bases. The CDR3 has 12 residues. CDR3 protein: CASTVSGTEQYF. The CDR3 coding sequence is TGTGCCAGCACCGTCTCCGGGACAGAGCAGTACTTC.